One sample yielded the 30 T cell receptor beta chains listed below, sequenced in a study of cytomegalovirus exposure and HLA in healthy donors. PCR involved 60 Vbeta and 13 Jbeta primers. TCRdb's copy holds only in-frame clones and misses some; the assay was immunoSEQ multiplex PCR. The sample yields 200,000 to 250,000 clones, roughly 80% seen once. Sequencing was done on a sample of PBMCs. The receptors were sampled from a man in his thirties or forties in good health and CMV-seronegative.

The V gene is TRBV2, the J gene TRBJ1-6, with D uncertain. Germline V gives CDR1 SNHLY, CDR2 FYNNEI. The CDR3 covers 14 residues. V was trimmed by 5 bases and J by 5 bases, leaving 10 bases between them. CDR3 residues: CASSLAENNSPLHF. In DNA, the CDR3 is TGTGCCAGCAGTTTAGCAGAAAATAATTCACCCCTCCACTTT.

This clone appeared a single time. This chain uses TRBV5-1 with TRBJ1-6; possibly TRBD1 for D (5 bases). Germline V gives CDR1 SGHRS, CDR2 YFSETQ. This CDR3 contains 14 residues. V was trimmed by 5 bases and J by 5 bases, leaving 11 bases between them. This CDR3 reads CASSTAGNNSPLHF. CDR3 bases: TGCGCCAGCAGTACGGCAGGGAATAATTCACCCCTCCACTTT.

This clone was counted a few times. V gene TRBV10-3 combines with J gene TRBJ2-3, with TRBD2 matching 12 bases. The germline V gene encodes CDR1 ENHRY and CDR2 SYGVKD. After removal of 6 bases from V and 4 bases from J, the junction contained 11 bases not matched to a gene. This CDR3 has 17 residues. The CDR3 DNA is TGTGCCATCAGCCGAGGGGCTAGCGGGGGGGCGGCAGATACGCAGTATTTT. This codes for CAISRGASGGAADTQYF.

Points on this clone: Compared with germline, one end of the junction differs, possibly owing to a read error. Other DNA sequences in the sample encode the same CDR3. This rearrangement joins TRBV6-1 to TRBJ2-7; 7 bases map to TRBD1. Germline V gene data show CDR1 as MNHNS and CDR2 as SASEGT. This CDR3 has 15 amino acids. The CDR3: CASSEIRTGPREQYF. The CDR3 DNA is TGTGCCAGTAGTGAAATCCGGACAGGACCGAGAGAGCAGTACTTC.

This clone was observed a single time. The chain has TRBV27 and TRBJ1-6; 7 bases are shared with TRBD1. This CDR3 has 14 residues. Germline CDR1 MNHEY, CDR2 SMNVEV (reference sequence). J gave up 8 bases and V 3 bases, and 4 bases lay outside the gene matches. This CDR3 reads CASSFRGGDSPLHF. The CDR3 nucleotides read TGTGCCAGCAGTTTCCGAGGGGGCGATTCACCCCTCCACTTT.

This rearrangement joins TRBV9 to TRBJ1-2, with 7 bases aligning to TRBD1. J was trimmed by 11 bases and V by 0 bases; bases with no gene match: 4. The CDR3 spans 12 residues. Germline CDR1 SGDLS, CDR2 YYNGEE. CDR3: CASSVVGTEYTF. CDR3 sequence (DNA): TGTGCCAGCAGCGTAGTCGGGACAGAGTACACCTTC.

The CDR3 DNA reads TGTGCCAGCTCACCGAAGACCGGGGTCTATTCTAACCCTTACGAGCAGTACTTC. Its protein is CASSPKTGVYSNPYEQYF. The J gene is TRBJ2-7, the V gene TRBV18, with D tentatively TRBD2 (5 bases). Trimming cost V 3 bases and J 4 bases, with 25 bases left between them. The CDR3 covers 18 residues. Germline V gene data show CDR1 as KGHSH and CDR2 as LQKENI.

This rearrangement joins TRBV28 to TRBJ1-2, with D tentatively TRBD1 (6 bases). V shed 7 bases and J shed 4 bases, with 19 bases lying between them. Germline-derived CDR1 and CDR2 are MDHEN and SYDVKM. This CDR3 has 15 amino acids. The CDR3 sequence is CASNPASAGAYGYTF. As DNA, the CDR3 is TGTGCCAGCAACCCTGCCTCCGCAGGGGCCTATGGCTACACCTTC.

Of note for this clone: The junction does not match germline at one end; this may be a read error. Here the CDR3 reads CASSFIHRSGASVLTF. CDR3 DNA: TGTGCCAGCAGCTTCATACACCGCTCTGGGGCCAGCGTCCTGACTTTC. J is TRBJ2-6 and V is TRBV7-2; perhaps TRBD1 as D (5 bases). Germline V gene data show CDR1 as SGHTA and CDR2 as FQGNSA. The length of the CDR3 is 16 residues.

The V gene is TRBV19, the J gene TRBJ2-2; TRBD1 might be the D (6 bases). Trimming left V 5 bases short and J 3 bases short, with 13 bases between. The germline gives CDR1 LNHDA, CDR2 SQIVND (reference sequence). The length of the CDR3 is 15 residues. In nucleotides, the CDR3 is TGTGCCAGTAGTCTTGGACAGTTCGACACCGGGGAGCTGTTTTTT. Translated: CASSLGQFDTGELFF.

J is TRBJ1-1 and V is TRBV18; D unclear. V gave up 4 bases and J gave up 1 base, with 7 bases separating them. Germline V gene lookup returns CDR1 KGHSH and CDR2 LQKENI. The CDR3 covers 13 residues. The CDR3 region has the DNA TGTGCCAGCTCACGAGCAGGGAACACTGAAGCTTTCTTT. Amino acid sequence: CASSRAGNTEAFF.

The V and J genes are TRBV28 and TRBJ2-5, with 8 nucleotides matching TRBD2. There are 14 residues in the CDR3. CDR1 MDHEN and CDR2 SYDVKM come from the germline V gene. V was clipped by 5 bases and J by 4 bases; unmatched bases: 6. CDR3 bases: TGTGCCAGCAGTCAGGCCGGGGGGGGAGAGACCCAGTACTTC. Amino acids: CASSQAGGGETQYF.

This clone has more than one count but fewer than ten. The genes are TRBV4-1 and TRBJ2-7, with 8 bases lining up with TRBD1. This CDR3 region has 17 residues. CDR1 is MGHRA and CDR2 is YSYEKL in the germline V gene. V was pared by 4 bases and J by 4 bases, with 15 bases of the junction left unmatched. Here the CDR3 reads CASSPHLDRGGGYEQYF. In DNA, the CDR3 is TGCGCCAGCAGCCCCCACCTCGACAGGGGAGGAGGGTACGAGCAGTACTTC.

This clone has a single count. The V call is TRBV6-6, the J call TRBJ2-7; 9 bases agree with TRBD1. In germline, CDR1 is MNHNY, CDR2 SVGAGI (reference sequence). V lost 5 bases, J lost 1 base, and 6 bases stayed unmatched. The CDR3 has 15 amino acids. Here the CDR3 DNA reads TGTGCCAGCAGTCTTACGGGACAGGGTTCCTACGAGCAGTACTTC. This encodes CASSLTGQGSYEQYF.

This clone was counted only a few times. The chain carries TRBV29-1 and TRBJ1-5; possible D gene TRBD1, 6 bases. Trimming stripped 6 bases from V and 4 bases from J, with 16 bases between. From germline, CDR1 is SQVTM and CDR2 ANQGSEA. The CDR3 has 14 amino acids. CDR3 sequence: CSVQRGGENQPQHF. Written as DNA, the CDR3 is TGCAGCGTCCAAAGGGGGGGCGAGAATCAGCCCCAGCATTTT.

The chain couples TRBV19 to TRBJ1-5, with D possibly TRBD1 on 5 matching bases. V was shortened by 4 bases and J by 2 bases, with 12 bases between the two germline ends. Germline V gene data show CDR1 as LNHDA and CDR2 as SQIVND (reference sequence). The CDR3 spans 15 residues. The CDR3 DNA reads TGTGCCAGTAGTAGGAGGGGAGGAGGCAATCAGCCCCAGCATTTT. Protein sequence: CASSRRGGGNQPQHF.

This clone has more than one count but fewer than ten. This chain joins TRBV9 and TRBJ2-1, with 9 bases identical to TRBD2. This CDR3 comprises 15 residues. J was trimmed by 10 bases and V by 4 bases; bases with no gene match: 12. The germline CDR1 and CDR2 sequences are SGDLS and YYNGEE. CDR3 sequence: CASSPKGGGDWEQFF. The CDR3, as DNA: TGTGCCAGCAGCCCCAAGGGCGGGGGGGATTGGGAGCAGTTCTTC.

V and J are TRBV28 and TRBJ2-4; D is ambiguous. V lost 4 bases, J lost 0 bases, and 10 bases lay in between. Germline V gene data show CDR1 as MDHEN and CDR2 as SYDVKM. The CDR3 is made up of 15 amino acids. Here the CDR3 DNA reads TGTGCCAGCAGTTCTATAACGGTAGCCAAAAACATTCAGTACTTC. This sequence encodes CASSSITVAKNIQYF.

V and J are TRBV25-1 and TRBJ1-1; D gene unclear. Germline CDR1 MGHDK, CDR2 SYGVNS. Between the trimmed V and J ends, which lost 6 bases and 5 bases, there was a span of 10 bases. This CDR3 comprises 12 residues. The CDR3 nucleotides are TGTGCCAGCAGGGCAGGCGGGACTGAAGCTTTCTTT. Translated: CASRAGGTEAFF. Together with reference TRBV25-1 and TRBJ1-1, the CDR3 gives the full variable domain: EADIYQTPRYLVIGTGKKITLECSQTMGHDKMYWYQQDPGMELHLIHYSYGVNSTEKGDLSSESTVSRIRTEHFPLTLESARPSHTSQYLCASRAGGTEAFFGQGTRLTVV.

The V call is TRBV4-3, the J call TRBJ2-2; maybe TRBD1 (6 bases). The CDR3 consists of 15 residues. Germline assignment: CDR1 LGHNA and CDR2 YSLEER. V shed 5 bases and J shed 0 bases, with 10 bases lying between them. CDR3 in DNA: TGCGCCAGCAGCGCGGACAGCCCGAACACCGGGGAGCTGTTTTTT. This gives the protein CASSADSPNTGELFF.

This chain links TRBV13 with TRBJ2-7; D remains unclear. Germline V lookup: CDR1 PRHDT, CDR2 FYEKMQ (reference sequence). The CDR3 totals 12 residues. With 3 bases removed from V and 1 base from J, the gap between germline ends came to 4 bases. CDR3 residues: CASSFTSYEQYF. In nucleotides, the CDR3 is TGTGCCAGCAGCTTTACTTCCTACGAGCAGTACTTC.

V and J are TRBV2 and TRBJ1-1; a possible D gene is TRBD1 (5 bases). Trimming removed 7 bases at V and 4 bases at J, with 13 bases between. Germline V gives CDR1 SNHLY, CDR2 FYNNEI. The CDR3 consists of 13 residues. Written as DNA, the CDR3 is TGTGCCAGCAATGGGGGGAGGGGCACTGAAGCTTTCTTT. This gives the protein CASNGGRGTEAFF.

The V call is TRBV2, the J call TRBJ2-7, with 12 nucleotides matching TRBD1. The V and J ends lost 4 bases and 1 base, in that order; junction bases with no gene match: 5. The germline V gene encodes CDR1 SNHLY and CDR2 FYNNEI. CDR3 length: 16 residues. In DNA, the CDR3 is TGTGCCAGCAGTGTTGGGACAGGGGGCGAATCCTACGAGCAGTACTTC. It encodes CASSVGTGGESYEQYF.

The chain has TRBV7-6 and TRBJ2-7; 7 bases line up with TRBD1. The CDR3 runs to 14 residues. Germline V CDR1 and CDR2: SGHVS, FNYEAQ. J gave up 2 bases and V 4 bases, and 5 bases lay outside the gene matches. The DNA for the CDR3 is TGTGCCAGCAGCTCGGCGACAGGGACCTACGAGCAGTACTTC. Amino acid sequence: CASSSATGTYEQYF.

A few counts support this clone. The chain carries TRBV4-2 and TRBJ1-2, with 8 positions matching TRBD1. CDR1 is LGHNA, CDR2 YNFKEQ, per germline. J gave up 0 bases and V 1 base, and 4 bases lay outside the gene matches. The CDR3 loop spans 16 amino acids. The CDR3 spells CASSQAGQGTNYGYTF. The CDR3 DNA sequence: TGTGCCAGCAGCCAAGCTGGACAGGGCACTAACTATGGCTACACCTTC.

The chain is built from TRBV9 and TRBJ2-5; 8 bases are shared with TRBD2. The germline gives CDR1 SGDLS, CDR2 YYNGEE. CDR3 length: 17 amino acids. V was pared by 5 bases and J by 2 bases, with 14 bases of the junction left unmatched. CDR3 nucleotide sequence: TGTGCCAGCAGAGAGGGGGATGGGGCTAGCGGGCAAGAGACCCAGTACTTC. Protein sequence: CASREGDGASGQETQYF.

The V and J genes are TRBV11-2 and TRBJ1-3; 7 positions match TRBD1. Germline V lookup: CDR1 SGHAT, CDR2 FQNNGV. Trimming cost V 1 base and J 4 bases; bases outside gene matches: 7. The CDR3 sequence is 16 residues long. The CDR3 protein is CASSLAQQGYGNTIYF. In DNA, the CDR3 is TGTGCCAGCAGCTTAGCCCAACAGGGGTACGGAAACACCATATATTTT.

The chain employs TRBV5-4 and TRBJ2-5; D is perhaps TRBD2 (6 bases). The CDR3 is made up of 12 amino acids. From germline, CDR1 is SGHNT and CDR2 YYREEE (reference sequence). The V end lost 4 bases, the J end lost 5 bases, and 9 bases lay between the germline ends. The CDR3 DNA sequence: TGTGCCAGCAGCCAACGGGGGGAGACCCAGTACTTC. Encoded protein: CASSQRGETQYF.

This clone showed up many times. The chain couples TRBV5-6 to TRBJ2-3, with 8 bases aligning to TRBD1. Germline V lookup: CDR1 SGHDT, CDR2 YYEEEE. The V gene end was trimmed by 4 bases and the J gene end by 5 bases; junction bases not matched to a gene: 9. The CDR3 runs 15 residues. The CDR3 reads CASSPRGRGRDTQYF. The CDR3 nucleotides read TGTGCCAGCAGCCCGAGGGGCAGGGGGCGAGATACGCAGTATTTT. Complete variable domain (other parts from reference TRBV5-6 and TRBJ2-3): DAGVTQSPTHLIKTRGQQVTLRCSPKSGHDTVSWYQQALGQGPQFIFQYYEEEERQRGNFPDRFSGHQFPNYSSELNVNALLLGDSALYLCASSPRGRGRDTQYFGPGTRLTVL.

This chain connects TRBV4-1 to TRBJ2-7, with 13 positions matching TRBD2. From germline, CDR1 is MGHRA and CDR2 YSYEKL. Germline trimming cut 2 bases from V and 4 bases from J; bases unmatched to any gene: 11. The CDR3 is 18 residues long. The CDR3 DNA reads as TGCGCCAGCAGCCAACCGCCGACTAGCGGGGGGAAAATGTACGAGCAGTACTTC. It specifies CASSQPPTSGGKMYEQYF.